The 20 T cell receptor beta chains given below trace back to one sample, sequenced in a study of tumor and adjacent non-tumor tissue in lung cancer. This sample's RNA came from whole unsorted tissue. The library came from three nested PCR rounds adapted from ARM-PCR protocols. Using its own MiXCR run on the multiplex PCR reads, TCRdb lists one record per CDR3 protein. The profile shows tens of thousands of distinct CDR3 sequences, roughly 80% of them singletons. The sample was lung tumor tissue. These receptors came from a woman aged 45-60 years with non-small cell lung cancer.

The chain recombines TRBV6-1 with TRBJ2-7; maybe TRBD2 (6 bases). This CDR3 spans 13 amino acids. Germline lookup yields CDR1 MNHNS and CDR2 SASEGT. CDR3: CPSSELANYEQYF. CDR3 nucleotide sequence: TGTCCTAGCAGTGAACTAGCTAACTACGAGCAGTACTTC.

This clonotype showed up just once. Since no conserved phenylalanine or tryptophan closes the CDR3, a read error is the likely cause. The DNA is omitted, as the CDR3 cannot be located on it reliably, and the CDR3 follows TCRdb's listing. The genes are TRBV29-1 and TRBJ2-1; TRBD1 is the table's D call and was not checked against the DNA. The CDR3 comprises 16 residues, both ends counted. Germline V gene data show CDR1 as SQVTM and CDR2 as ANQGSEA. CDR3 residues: CSVEDLFQGASDEHIS.

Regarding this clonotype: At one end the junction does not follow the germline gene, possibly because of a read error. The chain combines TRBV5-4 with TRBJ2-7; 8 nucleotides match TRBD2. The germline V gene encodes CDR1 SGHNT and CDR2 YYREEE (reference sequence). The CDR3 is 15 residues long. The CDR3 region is CASSLATSGPYEKYF. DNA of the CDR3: TGTGCCAGCAGCTTGGCCACTAGCGGACCCTACGAGAAGTATTTC.

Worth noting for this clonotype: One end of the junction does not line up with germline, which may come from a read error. CDR3 DNA sequence: TGCACCAGCAGCCTCAACATAGCAACTAATGAAAAACTATTTTTT. This codes for CTSSLNIATNEKLFF. The gene calls are TRBV4-1 and TRBJ1-4, with unresolved D. The germline V gene has CDR1 MGHRA and CDR2 YSYEKL. The CDR3 sequence is 15 residues long.

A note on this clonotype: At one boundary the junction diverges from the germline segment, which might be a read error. CDR3 coding DNA: TGTGCCAGCATCGTAGACAGTCGCATCGGTGGCTACACCTTC. This codes for CASIVDSRIGGYTF. V is TRBV9 and J is TRBJ1-2; D is possibly TRBD1 (5 bases). The CDR3 runs 14 residues. CDR1 is SGDLS and CDR2 is YYNGEE in the germline V gene.

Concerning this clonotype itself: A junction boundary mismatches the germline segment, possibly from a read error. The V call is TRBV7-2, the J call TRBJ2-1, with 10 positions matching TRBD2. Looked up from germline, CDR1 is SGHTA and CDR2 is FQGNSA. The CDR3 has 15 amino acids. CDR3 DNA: TGTGCCACAACCTCTAGCGGGAGTAAGTACAATGAGCAGTTCTTT. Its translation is CATTSSGSKYNEQFF.

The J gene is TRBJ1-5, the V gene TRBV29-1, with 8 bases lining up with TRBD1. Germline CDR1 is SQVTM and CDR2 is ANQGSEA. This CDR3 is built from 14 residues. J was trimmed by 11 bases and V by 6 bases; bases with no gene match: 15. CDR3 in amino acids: CSVADRGGLNAQHF. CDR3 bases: TGCAGCGTAGCAGACAGGGGAGGGCTTAATGCCCAGCATTTT.

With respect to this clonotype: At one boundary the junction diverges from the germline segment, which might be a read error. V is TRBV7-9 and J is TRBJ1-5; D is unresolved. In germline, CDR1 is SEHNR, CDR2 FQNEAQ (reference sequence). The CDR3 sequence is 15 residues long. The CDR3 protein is CASSPSGTIQQPQHF. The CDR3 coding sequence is TGTGCAAGCAGTCCTTCGGGTACCATACAACAGCCCCAGCATTTT.

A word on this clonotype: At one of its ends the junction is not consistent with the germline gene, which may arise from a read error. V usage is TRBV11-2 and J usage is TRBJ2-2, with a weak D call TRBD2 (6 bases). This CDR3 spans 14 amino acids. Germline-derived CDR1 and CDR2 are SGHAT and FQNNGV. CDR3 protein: CASNLEQLGGELLF. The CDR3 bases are TGTGCCAGCAATTTAGAACAATTAGGCGGGGAGCTGTTATTT. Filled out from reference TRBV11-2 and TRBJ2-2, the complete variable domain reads EAGVAQSPRYKIIEKRQSVAFWCNPISGHATLYWYQQILGQGPKLLIQFQNNGVVDDSQLPKDRFSAERLKGVDSTLKIQPAKLEDSAVYLCASNLEQLGGELLFGEGSRLTVL.

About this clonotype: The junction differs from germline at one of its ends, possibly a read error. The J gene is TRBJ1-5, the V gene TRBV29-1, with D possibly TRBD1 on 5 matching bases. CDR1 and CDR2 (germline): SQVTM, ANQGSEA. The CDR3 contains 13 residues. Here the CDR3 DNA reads TGCAGCGTTGTATCAGGGCTCCATCAACCCCAGCAATTT. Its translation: CSVVSGLHQPQQF. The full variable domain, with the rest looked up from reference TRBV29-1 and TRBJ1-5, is SAVISQKPSRDICQRGTSLTIQCQVDSQVTMMFWYRQQPGQSLTLIATANQGSEATYESGFVIDKFPISRPNLTFSTLTVSNMSPEDSSIYLCSVVSGLHQPQQFGDGTRLSIL.

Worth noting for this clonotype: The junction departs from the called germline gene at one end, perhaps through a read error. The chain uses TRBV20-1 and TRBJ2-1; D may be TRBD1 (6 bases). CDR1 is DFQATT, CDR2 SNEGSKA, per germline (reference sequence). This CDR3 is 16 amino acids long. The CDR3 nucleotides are TGCAGTGCTAGAACAAGGACAGCGACGTATTACATTGAGCAGTTCTTC. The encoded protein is CSARTRTATYYIEQFF.

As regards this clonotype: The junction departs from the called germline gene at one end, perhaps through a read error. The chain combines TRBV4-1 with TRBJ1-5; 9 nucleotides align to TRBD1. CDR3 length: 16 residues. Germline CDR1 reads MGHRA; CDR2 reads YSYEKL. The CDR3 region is CASSTRQGDGNQAQLF. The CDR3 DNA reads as TGCGCCAGCAGCACCCGACAGGGGGACGGCAATCAGGCCCAGCTTTTT.

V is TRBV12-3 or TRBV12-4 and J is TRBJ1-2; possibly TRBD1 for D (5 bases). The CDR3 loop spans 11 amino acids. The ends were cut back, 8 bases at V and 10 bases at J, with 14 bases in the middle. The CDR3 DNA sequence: TGTGCCAGCTGTACGGGGACGGCCTACACCTTC. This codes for CASCTGTAYTF.

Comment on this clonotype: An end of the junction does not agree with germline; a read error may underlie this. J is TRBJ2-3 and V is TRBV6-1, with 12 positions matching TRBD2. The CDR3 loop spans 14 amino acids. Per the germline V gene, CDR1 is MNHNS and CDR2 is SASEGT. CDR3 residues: CAISETSGRDTQYF. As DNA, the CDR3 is TGTGCCATCAGTGAGACTAGCGGGAGAGATACGCAGTATTTT.

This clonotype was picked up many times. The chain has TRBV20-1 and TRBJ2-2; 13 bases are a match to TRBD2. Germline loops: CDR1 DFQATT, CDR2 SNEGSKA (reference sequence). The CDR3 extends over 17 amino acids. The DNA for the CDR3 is TGCAGCCAGTTACTAGCGGGAGGGCCCCCGAACACCGGGGAGCTGTTTTTT. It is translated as CSQLLAGGPPNTGELFF.

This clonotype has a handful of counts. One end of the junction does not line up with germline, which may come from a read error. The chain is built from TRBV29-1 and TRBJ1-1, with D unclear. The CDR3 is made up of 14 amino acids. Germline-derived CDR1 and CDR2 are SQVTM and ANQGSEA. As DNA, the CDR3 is TGCAGCGTTGAGGCCCTGCAAGGTTACACTGATGCTTTCTTT. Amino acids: CSVEALQGYTDAFF.

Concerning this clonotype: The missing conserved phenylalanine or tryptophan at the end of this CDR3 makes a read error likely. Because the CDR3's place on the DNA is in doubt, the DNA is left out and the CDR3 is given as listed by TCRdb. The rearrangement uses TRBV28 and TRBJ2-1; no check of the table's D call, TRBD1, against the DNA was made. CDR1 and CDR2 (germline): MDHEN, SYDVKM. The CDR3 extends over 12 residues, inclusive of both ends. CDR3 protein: CVSSHTNGGGAL.

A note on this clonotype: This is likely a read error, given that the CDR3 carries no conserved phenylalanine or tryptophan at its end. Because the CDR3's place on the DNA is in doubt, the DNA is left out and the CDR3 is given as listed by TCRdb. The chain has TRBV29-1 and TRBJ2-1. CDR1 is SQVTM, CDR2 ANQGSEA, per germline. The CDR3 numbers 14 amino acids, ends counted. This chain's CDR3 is CSVVGCGFPNEQFL.

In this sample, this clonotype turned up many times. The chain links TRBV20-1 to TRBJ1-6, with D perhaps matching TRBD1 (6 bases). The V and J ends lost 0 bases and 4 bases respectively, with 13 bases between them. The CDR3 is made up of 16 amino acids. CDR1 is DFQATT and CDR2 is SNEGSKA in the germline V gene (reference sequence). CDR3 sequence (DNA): TGCAGTGCTAGAGATGATAGGGGGTCATATAATTCACCCCTCCACTTT. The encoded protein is CSARDDRGSYNSPLHF.

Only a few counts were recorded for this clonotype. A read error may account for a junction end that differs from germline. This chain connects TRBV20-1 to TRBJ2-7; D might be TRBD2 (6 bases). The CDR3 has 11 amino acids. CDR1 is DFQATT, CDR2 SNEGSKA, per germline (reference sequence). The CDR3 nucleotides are TGCAGTGCGGTGGGGGGTTACGAGCAGTGCTTC. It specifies CSAVGGYEQCF.